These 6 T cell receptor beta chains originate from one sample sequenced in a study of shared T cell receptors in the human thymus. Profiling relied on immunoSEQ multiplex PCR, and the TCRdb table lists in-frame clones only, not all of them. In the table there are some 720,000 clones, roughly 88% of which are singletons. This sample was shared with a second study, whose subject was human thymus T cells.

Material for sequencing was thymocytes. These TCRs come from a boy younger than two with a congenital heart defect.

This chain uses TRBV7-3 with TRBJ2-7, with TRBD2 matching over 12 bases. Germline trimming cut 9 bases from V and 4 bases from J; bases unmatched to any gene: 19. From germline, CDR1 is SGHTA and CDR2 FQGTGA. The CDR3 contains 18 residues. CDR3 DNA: TGTGCCAGACCCCTACTAGCGGGAGGTAGGAGAGGGTTGTACGAGCAGTACTTC. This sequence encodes CARPLLAGGRRGLYEQYF.

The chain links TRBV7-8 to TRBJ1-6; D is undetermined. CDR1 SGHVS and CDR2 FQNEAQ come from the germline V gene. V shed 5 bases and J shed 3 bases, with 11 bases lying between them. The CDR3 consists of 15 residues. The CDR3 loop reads CASSLRRDYNSPLHF. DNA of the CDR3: TGTGCCAGCAGCCTAAGACGGGACTATAATTCACCCCTCCACTTT.

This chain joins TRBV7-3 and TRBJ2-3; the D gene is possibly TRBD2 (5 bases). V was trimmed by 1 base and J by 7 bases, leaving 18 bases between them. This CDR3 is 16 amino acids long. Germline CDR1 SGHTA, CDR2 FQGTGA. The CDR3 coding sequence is TGTGCCAGCAGCTTAAATCGAGTACCCTCGGGATATACGCAGTATTTT. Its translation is CASSLNRVPSGYTQYF. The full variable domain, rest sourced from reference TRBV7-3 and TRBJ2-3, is GAGVSQTPSNKVTEKGKYVELRCDPISGHTALYWYRQSLGQGPEFLIYFQGTGAADDSGLPNDRFFAVRPEGSVSTLKIQRTERGDSAVYLCASSLNRVPSGYTQYFGPGTRLTVL.

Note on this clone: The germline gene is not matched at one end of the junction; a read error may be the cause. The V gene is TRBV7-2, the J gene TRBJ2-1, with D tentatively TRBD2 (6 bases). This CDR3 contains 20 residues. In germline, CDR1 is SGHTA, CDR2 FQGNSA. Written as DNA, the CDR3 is TGTGCCAGCAGCTTAGCGGAGGGAGGCACCGCTACCCCCTCCGACAATGAGCAGTTCTTC. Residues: CASSLAEGGTATPSDNEQFF.

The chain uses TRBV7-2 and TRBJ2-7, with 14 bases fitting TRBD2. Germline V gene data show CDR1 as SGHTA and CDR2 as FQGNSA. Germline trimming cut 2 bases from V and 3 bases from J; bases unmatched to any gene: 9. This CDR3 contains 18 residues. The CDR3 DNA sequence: TGTGCCAGCAGCTTATCCGGGACTAGCGGGAGCCGTATCTACGAGCAGTACTTC. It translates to CASSLSGTSGSRIYEQYF. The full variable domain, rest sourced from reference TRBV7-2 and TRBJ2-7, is GAGVSQSPSNKVTEKGKDVELRCDPISGHTALYWYRQSLGQGLEFLIYFQGNSAPDKSGLPSDRFSAERTGGSVSTLTIQRTQQEDSAVYLCASSLSGTSGSRIYEQYFGPGTRLTVT.

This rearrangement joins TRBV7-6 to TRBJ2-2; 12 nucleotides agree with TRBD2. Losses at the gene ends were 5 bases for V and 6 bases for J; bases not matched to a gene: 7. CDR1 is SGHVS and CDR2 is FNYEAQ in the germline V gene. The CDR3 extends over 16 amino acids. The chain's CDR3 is CASSQLAGGRSGELFF. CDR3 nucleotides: TGTGCCAGCAGCCAGCTAGCGGGAGGGAGGTCCGGGGAGCTGTTTTTT.